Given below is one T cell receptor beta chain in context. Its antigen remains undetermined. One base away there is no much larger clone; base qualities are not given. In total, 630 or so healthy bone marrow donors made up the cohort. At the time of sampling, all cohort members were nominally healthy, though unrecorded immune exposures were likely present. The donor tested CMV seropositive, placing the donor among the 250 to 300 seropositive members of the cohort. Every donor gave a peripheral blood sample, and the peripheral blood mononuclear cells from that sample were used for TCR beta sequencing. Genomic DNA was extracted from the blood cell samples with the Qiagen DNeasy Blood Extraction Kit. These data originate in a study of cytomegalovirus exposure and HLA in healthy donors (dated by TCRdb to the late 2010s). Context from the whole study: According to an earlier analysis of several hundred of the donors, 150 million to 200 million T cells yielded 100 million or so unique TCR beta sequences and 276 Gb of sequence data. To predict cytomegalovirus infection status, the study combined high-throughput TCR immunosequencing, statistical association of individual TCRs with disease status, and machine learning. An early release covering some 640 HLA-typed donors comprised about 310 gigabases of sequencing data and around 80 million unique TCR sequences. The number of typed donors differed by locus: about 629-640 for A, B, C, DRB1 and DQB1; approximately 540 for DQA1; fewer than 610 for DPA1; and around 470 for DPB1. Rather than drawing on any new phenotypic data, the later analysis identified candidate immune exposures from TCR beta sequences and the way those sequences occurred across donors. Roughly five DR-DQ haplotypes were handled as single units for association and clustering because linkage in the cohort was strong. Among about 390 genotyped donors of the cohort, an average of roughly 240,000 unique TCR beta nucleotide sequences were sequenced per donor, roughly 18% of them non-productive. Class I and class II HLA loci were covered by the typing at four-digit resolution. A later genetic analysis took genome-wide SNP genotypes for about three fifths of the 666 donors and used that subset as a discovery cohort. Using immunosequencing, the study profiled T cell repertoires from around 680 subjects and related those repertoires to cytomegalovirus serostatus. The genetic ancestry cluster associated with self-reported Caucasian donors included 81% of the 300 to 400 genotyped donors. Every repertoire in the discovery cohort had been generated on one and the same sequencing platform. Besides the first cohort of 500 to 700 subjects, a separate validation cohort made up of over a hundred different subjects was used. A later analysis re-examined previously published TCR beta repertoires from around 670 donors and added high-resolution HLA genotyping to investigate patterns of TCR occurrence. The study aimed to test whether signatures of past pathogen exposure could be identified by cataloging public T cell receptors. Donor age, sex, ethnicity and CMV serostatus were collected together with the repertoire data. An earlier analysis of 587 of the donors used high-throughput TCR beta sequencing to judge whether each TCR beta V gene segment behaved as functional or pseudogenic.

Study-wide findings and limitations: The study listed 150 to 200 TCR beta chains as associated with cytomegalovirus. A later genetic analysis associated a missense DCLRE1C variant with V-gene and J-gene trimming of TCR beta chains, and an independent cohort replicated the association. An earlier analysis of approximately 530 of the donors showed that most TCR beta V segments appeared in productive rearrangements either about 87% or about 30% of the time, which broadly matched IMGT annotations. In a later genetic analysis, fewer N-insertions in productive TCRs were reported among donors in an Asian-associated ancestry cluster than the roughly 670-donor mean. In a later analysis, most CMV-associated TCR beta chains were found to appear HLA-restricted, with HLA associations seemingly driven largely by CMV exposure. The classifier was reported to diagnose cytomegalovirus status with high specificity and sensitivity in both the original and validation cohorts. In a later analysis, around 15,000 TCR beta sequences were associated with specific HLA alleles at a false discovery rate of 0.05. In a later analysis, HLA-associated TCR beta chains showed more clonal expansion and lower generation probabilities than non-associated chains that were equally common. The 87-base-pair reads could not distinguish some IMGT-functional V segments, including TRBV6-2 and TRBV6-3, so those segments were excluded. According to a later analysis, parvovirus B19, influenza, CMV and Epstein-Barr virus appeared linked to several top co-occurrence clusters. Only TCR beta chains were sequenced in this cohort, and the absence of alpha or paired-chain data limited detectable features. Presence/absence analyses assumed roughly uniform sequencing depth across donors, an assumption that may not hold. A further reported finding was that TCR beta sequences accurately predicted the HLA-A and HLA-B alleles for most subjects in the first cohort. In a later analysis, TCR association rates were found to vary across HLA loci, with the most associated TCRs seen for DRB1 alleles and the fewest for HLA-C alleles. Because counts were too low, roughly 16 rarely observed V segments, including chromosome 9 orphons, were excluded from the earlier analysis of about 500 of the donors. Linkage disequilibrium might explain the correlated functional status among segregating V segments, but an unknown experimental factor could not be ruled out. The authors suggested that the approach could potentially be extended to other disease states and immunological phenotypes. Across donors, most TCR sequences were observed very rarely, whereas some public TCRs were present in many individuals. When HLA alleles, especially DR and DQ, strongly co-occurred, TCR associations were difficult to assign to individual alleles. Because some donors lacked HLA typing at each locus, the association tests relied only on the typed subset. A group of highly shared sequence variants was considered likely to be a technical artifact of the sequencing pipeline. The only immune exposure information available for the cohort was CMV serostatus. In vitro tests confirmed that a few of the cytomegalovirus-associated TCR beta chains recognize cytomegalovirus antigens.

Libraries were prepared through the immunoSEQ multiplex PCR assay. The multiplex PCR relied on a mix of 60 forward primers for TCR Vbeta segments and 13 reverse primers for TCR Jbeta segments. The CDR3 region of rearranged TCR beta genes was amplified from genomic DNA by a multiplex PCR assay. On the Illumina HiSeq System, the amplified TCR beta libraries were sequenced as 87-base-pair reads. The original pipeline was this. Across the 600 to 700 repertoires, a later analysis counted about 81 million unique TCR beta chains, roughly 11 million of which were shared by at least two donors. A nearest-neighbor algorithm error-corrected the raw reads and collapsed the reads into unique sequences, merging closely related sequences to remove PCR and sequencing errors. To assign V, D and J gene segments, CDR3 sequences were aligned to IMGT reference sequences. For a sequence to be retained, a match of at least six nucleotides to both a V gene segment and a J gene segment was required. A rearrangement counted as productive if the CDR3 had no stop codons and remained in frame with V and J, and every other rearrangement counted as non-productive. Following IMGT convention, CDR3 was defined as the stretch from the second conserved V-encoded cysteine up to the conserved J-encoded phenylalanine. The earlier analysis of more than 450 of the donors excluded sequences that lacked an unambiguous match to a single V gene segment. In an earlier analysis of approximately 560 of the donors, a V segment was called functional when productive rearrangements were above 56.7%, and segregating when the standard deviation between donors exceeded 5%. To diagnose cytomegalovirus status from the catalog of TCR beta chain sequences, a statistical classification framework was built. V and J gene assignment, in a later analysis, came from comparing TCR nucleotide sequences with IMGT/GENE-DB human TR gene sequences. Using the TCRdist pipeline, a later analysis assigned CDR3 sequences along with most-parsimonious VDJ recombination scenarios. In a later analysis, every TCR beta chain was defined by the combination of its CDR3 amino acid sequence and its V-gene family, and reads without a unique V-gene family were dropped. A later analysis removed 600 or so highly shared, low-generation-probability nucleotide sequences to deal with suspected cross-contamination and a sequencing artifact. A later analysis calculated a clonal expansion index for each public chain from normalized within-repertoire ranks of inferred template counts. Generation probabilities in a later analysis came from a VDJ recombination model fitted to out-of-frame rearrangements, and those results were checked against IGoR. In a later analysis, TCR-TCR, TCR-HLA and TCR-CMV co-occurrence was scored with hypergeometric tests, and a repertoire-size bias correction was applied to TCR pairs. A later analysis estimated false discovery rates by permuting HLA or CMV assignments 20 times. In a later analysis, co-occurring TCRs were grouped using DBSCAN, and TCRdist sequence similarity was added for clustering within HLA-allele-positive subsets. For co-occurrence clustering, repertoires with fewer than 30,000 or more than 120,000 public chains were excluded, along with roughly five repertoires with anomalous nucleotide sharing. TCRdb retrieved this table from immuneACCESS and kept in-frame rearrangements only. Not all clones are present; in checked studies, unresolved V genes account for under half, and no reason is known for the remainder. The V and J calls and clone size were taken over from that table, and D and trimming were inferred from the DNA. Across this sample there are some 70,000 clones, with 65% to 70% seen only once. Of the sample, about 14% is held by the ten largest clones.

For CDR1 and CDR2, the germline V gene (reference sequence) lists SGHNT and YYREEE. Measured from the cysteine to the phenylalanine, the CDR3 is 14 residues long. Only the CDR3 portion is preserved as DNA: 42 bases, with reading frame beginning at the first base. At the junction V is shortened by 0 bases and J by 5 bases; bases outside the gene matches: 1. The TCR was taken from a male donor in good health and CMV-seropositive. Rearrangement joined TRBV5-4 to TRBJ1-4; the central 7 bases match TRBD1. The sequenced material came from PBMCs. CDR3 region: CASSLDRGNEKLFF. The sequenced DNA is TGTGCCAGCAGCTTGGACAGGGGAAATGAAAAACTGTTTTTT.